Listed below are T cell receptor beta chains from one sample, sequenced in a study of vaccination effects on CD4 cells after COVID-19. Only in-frame clones appear in the TCRdb table, and some are missing; sequencing was by immunoSEQ multiplex PCR. The sample comprises tens of thousands of clones, around 74% of which are singletons, and approximately 5.6% rests with the top ten. The antigens of these receptors remain unknown. Sequenced material: CD4+ T cells from PBMCs cultured without peptide, taken after COVID-19 vaccination. All receptors derive from a human donor who had a prior SARS-CoV-2 infection. CDR3s include the opening cysteine and the closing phenylalanine or tryptophan. The D gene is left open where the match is weak. Some rows have no size entry. The others give once, few or many, or a class for an expanded clone.

clone_size	v_call	j_call	d_call	cdr3_nt	cdr3_aa
-	TRBV30	TRBJ2-3	TRBD2	TGTGCCTGGAAAGAGCGGGGGATAGATACGCAGTATTTT	CAWKERGIDTQYF
-	TRBV7-8	TRBJ1-1	TRBD1	TGTGCCAGCAGCTTAGTGGGGGACAGGTGGGGCTCGGACACTGAAGCTTTCTTT	CASSLVGDRWGSDTEAFF
-	TRBV2	TRBJ1-1	TRBD1	TGTGCCAGCAGGAGGGGGCTACGGAACACTGAAGCTTTCTTT	CASRRGLRNTEAFF
-	TRBV3-1/TRBV3-2	TRBJ2-1	-	TGTGCCAGCAGCCAAGTTTTGTTCAGAACTGCCGGCTCCTACAATGAGCAGTTCTTC	CASSQVLFRTAGSYNEQFF
-	TRBV11-2	TRBJ1-2	-	TGTGCCAGCAGCTTAGTCGGGGATGGCTACACCTTC	CASSLVGDGYTF
-	TRBV3-1/TRBV3-2	TRBJ2-3	-	TGTGCCAGCAGGACAGCTGATACGCAGTATTTT	CASRTADTQYF
-	TRBV5-4	TRBJ2-2	-	TGTGCCAGCAGCTCAACGGGGGCCAGGGACGGGGAGCTGTTTTTT	CASSSTGARDGELFF
-	TRBV19	TRBJ2-3	-	TGTGCCAGTACCAGCCCGGGCCAAGGCCTCACAGATACGCAGTATTTT	CASTSPGQGLTDTQYF
few	TRBV7-8	TRBJ2-7	TRBD2	TGTGCCAGCAGCCCCGATCGACTAGCGGGGTGGAAGTACTTC	CASSPDRLAGWKYF
-	TRBV6-5	TRBJ2-7	TRBD1	TGTGCCAGCAGTTTGGGACAGTCCTACGAGCAGTACTTC	CASSLGQSYEQYF
-	TRBV4-1	TRBJ1-5	-	TGCGCCACCTCACTCCCAGGGGCGAAATACAATCAGCCCCAGCATTTT	CATSLPGAKYNQPQHF
few	TRBV5-3	TRBJ2-1	-	TGTGCCGGCATGGGACTTCCCGGGTTCGAGCAGTTCTTC	CAGMGLPGFEQFF
-	TRBV5-1	TRBJ2-5	TRBD2	TGCGCCAGCAGCCCAGGACTAGCGGGGACGGAAGAGACCCAGTACTTC	CASSPGLAGTEETQYF
-	TRBV25-1	TRBJ1-1	-	TGTGCCAGCTCGGGGTCCCTCGCCGGTCCTGAAGCTTTCTTT	CASSGSLAGPEAFF
-	TRBV6-1	TRBJ2-7	-	TGTGCCAGCAGTGATTGGGCAGGGAGCTCCTACGAGCAGTACTTC	CASSDWAGSSYEQYF
-	TRBV15	TRBJ2-5	-	TGTGCCACCAGCAGCCGGGGGGCCTCCAGCGAGTACTTC	CATSSRGASSEYF
-	TRBV4-2	TRBJ2-7	TRBD1	TGTGCCAGCAGCCAAGCAAACGCAGGGGGCTCCTACGAGCAGTACTTC	CASSQANAGGSYEQYF
-	TRBV5-4	TRBJ2-5	-	TGTGCCAGCAGCTTTACAGGGTCGTTGGAGACCCAGTACTTC	CASSFTGSLETQYF
-	TRBV2	TRBJ1-5	-	TGTGCCAGCAGTGAAGGCTGGGGCGATCAGCCCCAGCATTTT	CASSEGWGDQPQHF
-	TRBV6-2/TRBV6-3	TRBJ2-5	-	TGTGCCAGCAGTTACTCAGGGGTGCGGGAGACCCAGTACTTC	CASSYSGVRETQYF
-	TRBV6-6	TRBJ2-7	-	TGTGCCAGCAGCCCACCCGGGGCTTACTCCTACGAGCAGTACTTC	CASSPPGAYSYEQYF
-	TRBV19	TRBJ1-1	-	TGTGCCAGTAGGAAGAGTATATTGGGGGACTTGAACACTGAAGCTTTCTTT	CASRKSILGDLNTEAFF
-	TRBV11-3	TRBJ1-1	-	TGTGCCAGCAGCACGGCCCTCCGCGGGGCTTTCTTT	CASSTALRGAFF
-	TRBV5-1	TRBJ2-1	TRBD1	TGCGCCAGCAGCAGGCAGGGGGCAGACAATGAGCAGTTCTTC	CASSRQGADNEQFF
few	TRBV11-2	TRBJ2-2	-	TGTGCCAGCAGCTTAGAAGTAACCGGGGAGCTGTTTTTT	CASSLEVTGELFF